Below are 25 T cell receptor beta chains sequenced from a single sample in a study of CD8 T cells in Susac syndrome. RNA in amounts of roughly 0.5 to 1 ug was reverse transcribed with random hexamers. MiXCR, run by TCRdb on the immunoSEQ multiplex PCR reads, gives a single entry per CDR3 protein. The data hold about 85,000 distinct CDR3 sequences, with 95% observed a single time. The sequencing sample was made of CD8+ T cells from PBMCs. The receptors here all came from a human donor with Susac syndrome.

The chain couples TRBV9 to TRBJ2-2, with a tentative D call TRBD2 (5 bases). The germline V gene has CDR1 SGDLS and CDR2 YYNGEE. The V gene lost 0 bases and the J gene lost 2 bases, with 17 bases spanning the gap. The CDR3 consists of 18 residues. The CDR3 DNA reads TGTGCCAGCAGCGTAGGGAGAGCGAGAGGGCCCAACACCGGGGAGCTGTTTTTT. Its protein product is CASSVGRARGPNTGELFF. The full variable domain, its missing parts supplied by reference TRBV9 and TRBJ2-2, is DSGVTQTPKHLITATGQRVTLRCSPRSGDLSVYWYQQSLDQGLQFLIQYYNGEERAKGNILERFSAQQFPDLHSELNLSSLELGDSALYFCASSVGRARGPNTGELFFGEGSRLTVL.

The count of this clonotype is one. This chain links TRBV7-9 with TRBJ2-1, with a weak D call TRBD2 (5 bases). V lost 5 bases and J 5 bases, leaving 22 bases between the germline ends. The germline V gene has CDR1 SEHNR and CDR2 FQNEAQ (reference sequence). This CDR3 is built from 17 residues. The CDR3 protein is CASSQIASLSLHNEQFF. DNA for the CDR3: TGTGCCAGCAGCCAAATAGCGAGTCTGAGTCTCCACAATGAGCAGTTCTTC.

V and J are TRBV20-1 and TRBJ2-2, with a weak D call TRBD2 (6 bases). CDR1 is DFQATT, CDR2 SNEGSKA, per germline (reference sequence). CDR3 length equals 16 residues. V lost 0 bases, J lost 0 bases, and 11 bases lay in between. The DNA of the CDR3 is TGCAGTGCTAGAGATCGACTAGGGGCGAACACCGGGGAGCTGTTTTTT. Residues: CSARDRLGANTGELFF.

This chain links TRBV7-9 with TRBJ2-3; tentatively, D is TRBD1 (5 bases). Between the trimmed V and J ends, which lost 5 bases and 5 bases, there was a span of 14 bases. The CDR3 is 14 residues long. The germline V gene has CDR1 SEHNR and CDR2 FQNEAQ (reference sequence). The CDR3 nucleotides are TGTGCCAGCAGCCGGTCGACAGATCGAGATACGCAGTATTTT. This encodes CASSRSTDRDTQYF.

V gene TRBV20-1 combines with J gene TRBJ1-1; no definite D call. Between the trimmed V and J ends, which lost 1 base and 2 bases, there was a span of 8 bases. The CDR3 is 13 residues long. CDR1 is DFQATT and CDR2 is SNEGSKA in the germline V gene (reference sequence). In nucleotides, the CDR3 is TGCAGTGCTAGAGTTGAGCTTAACACTGAAGCTTTCTTT. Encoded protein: CSARVELNTEAFF.

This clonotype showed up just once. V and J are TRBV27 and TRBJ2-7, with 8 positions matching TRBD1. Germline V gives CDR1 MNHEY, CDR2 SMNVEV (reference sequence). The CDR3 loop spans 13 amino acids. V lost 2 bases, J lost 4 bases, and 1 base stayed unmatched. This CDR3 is CASSLTGGYEQYF. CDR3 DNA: TGTGCCAGCAGTTTAACAGGGGGGTACGAGCAGTACTTC.

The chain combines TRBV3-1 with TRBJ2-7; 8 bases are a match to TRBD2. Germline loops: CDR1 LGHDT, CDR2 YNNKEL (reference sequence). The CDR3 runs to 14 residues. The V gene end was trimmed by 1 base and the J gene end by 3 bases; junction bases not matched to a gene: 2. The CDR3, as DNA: TGTGCCAGCAGCCAAGGAGCGGGGGTCTACGAGCAGTACTTC. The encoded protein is CASSQGAGVYEQYF.

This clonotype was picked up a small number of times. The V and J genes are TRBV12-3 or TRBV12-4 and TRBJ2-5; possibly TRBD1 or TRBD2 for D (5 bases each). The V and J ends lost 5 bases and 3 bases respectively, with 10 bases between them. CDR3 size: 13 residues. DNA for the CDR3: TGTGCCAGCAGTCTAGGGACGGAAGAGACCCAGTACTTC. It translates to CASSLGTEETQYF.

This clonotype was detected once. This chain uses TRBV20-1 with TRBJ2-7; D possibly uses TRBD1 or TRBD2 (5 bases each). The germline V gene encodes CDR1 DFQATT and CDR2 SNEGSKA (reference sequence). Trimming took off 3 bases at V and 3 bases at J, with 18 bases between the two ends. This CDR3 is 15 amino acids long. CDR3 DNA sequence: TGCAGTGCTAGGGGGTGGGACGGCCTTAGCTACGAGCAGTACTTC. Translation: CSARGWDGLSYEQYF.

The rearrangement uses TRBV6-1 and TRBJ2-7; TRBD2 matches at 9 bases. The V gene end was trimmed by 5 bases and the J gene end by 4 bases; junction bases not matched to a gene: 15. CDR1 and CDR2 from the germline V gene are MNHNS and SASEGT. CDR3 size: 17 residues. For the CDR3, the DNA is TGTGCCAGCAGTCCGCCAACAGGGCCTAGCGGGAATTACGAGCAGTACTTC. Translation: CASSPPTGPSGNYEQYF.

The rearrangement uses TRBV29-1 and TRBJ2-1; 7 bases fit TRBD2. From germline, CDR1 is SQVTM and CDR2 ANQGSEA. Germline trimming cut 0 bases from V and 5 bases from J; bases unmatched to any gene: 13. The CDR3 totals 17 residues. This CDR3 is CSVEDPSAGALHNEQFF. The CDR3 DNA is TGCAGCGTTGAAGATCCGTCGGCGGGAGCCCTTCACAATGAGCAGTTCTTC.

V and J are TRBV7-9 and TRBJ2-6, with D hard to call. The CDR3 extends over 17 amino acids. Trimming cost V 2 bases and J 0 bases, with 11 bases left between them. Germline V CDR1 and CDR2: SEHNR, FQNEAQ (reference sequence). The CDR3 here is CASSLMAVTSGANVLTF. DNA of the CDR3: TGTGCCAGCAGCTTAATGGCTGTAACCTCTGGGGCCAACGTCCTGACTTTC. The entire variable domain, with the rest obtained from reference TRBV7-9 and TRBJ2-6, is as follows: DTGVSQNPRHKITKRGQNVTFRCDPISEHNRLYWYRQTLGQGPEFLTYFQNEAQLEKSRLLSDRFSAERPKGSFSTLEIQRTEQGDSAMYLCASSLMAVTSGANVLTFGAGSRLTVL.

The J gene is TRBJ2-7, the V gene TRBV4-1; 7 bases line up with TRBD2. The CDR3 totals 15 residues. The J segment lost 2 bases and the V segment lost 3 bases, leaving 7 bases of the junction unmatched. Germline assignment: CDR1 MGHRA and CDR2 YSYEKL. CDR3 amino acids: CASSHLPSGTYEQYF. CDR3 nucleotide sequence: TGCGCCAGCAGCCACCTTCCTAGCGGTACCTACGAGCAGTACTTC.

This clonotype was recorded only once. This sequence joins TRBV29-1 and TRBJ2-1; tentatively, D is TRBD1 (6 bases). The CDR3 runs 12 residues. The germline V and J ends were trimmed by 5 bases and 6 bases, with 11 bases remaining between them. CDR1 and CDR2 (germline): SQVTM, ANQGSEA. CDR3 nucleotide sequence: TGCAGCGTTACAGGGTTTGTCAATGAGCAGTTCTTC. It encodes CSVTGFVNEQFF.

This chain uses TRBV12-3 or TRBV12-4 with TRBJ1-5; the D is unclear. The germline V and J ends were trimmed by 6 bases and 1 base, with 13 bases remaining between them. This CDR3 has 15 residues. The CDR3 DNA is TGTGCCAGCAGCCCGACTGGCAGAAGCAATCAGCCCCAGCATTTT. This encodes CASSPTGRSNQPQHF.

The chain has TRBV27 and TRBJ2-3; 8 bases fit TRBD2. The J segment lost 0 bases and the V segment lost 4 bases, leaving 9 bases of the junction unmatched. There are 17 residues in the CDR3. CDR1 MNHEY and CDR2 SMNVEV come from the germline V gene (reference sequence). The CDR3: CASSSGTSQRSTDTQYF. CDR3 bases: TGTGCCAGCAGTTCCGGGACTAGTCAGAGAAGCACAGATACGCAGTATTTT.

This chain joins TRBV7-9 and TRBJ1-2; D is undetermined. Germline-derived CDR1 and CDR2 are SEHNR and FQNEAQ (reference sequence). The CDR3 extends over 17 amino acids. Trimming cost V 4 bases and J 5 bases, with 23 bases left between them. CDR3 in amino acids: CASSSSAPDGPTYGYTF. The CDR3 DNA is TGTGCCAGCAGCTCTAGTGCCCCGGACGGACCGACGTATGGCTACACCTTC.

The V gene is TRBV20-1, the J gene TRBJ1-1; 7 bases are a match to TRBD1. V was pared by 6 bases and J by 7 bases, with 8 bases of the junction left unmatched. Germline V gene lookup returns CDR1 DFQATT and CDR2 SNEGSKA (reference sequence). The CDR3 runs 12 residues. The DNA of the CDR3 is TGCAGTGCCTTTCCAGACAGGGTTGAAGCTTTCTTT. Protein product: CSAFPDRVEAFF.

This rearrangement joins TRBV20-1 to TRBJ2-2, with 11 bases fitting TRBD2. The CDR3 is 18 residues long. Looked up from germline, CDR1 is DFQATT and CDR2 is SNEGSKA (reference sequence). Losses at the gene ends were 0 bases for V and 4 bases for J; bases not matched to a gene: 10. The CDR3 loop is CSARDGFASGRSTGELFF. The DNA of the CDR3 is TGCAGTGCTAGAGATGGTTTCGCTAGCGGGAGGAGCACCGGGGAGCTGTTTTTT.

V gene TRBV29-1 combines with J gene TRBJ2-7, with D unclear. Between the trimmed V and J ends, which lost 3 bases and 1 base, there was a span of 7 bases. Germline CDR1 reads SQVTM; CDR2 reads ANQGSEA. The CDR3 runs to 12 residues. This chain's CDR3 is CSVEDGSYEQYF. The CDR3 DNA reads TGCAGCGTTGAGGACGGGTCCTACGAGCAGTACTTC.

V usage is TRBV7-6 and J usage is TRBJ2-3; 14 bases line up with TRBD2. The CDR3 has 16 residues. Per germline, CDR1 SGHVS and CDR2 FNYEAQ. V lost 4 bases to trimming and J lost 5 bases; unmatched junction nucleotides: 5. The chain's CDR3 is CASSSGLAGVLDTQYF. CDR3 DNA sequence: TGTGCCAGCAGCTCGGGACTAGCGGGAGTTTTAGATACGCAGTATTTT.

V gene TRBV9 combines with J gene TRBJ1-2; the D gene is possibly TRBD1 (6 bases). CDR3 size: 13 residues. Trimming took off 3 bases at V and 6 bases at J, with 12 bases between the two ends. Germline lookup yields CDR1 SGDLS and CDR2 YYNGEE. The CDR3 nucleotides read TGTGCCAGCAGCGGCGGAGGGGGGCATGGCTACACCTTC. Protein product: CASSGGGGHGYTF.

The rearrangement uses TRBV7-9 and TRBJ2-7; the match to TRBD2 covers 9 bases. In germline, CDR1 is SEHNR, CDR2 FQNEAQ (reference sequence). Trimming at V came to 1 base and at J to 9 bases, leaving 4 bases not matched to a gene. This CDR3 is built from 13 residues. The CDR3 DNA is TGTGCCAGCAGCTTAGACACTAGCGGGCGGCAGTACTTC. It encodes CASSLDTSGRQYF.

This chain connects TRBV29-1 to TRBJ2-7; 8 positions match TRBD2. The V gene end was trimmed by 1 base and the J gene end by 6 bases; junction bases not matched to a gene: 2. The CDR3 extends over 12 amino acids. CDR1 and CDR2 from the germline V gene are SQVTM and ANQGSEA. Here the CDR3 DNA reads TGCAGCGTTGAAGGACTAGCGCTCGAGCAGTACTTC. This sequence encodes CSVEGLALEQYF.

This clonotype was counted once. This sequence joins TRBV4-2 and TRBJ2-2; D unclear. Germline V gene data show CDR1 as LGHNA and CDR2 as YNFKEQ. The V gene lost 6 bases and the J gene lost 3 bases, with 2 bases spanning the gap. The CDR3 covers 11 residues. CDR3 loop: CASRHTGELFF. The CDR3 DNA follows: TGTGCCAGCAGGCACACCGGGGAGCTGTTTTTT.